Each of the 16 T cell receptor beta chains below was sequenced from the same sample in a study of shared clonotypes between healthy human individuals. Naive CD8 cells were CD45RO-negative, positively selected for CCR7, excluding terminally differentiated effector memory CD45RA+ cells. Produced via immunoSEQ multiplex PCR; TCRdb's table is partial and in-frame only. The profile shows about 600,000 clones, roughly 98% of them singletons. The sample consisted of naive CD8+ T cells sorted from blood. These receptor sequences come from a man aged 30-40 years in good health.

The chain couples TRBV14 to TRBJ2-7; tentatively, D is TRBD1 or TRBD2 (5 bases each). The CDR3 loop spans 14 amino acids. Germline CDR1 is SGHDN and CDR2 is FVKESK. Trimming pared 3 bases from V and 5 bases from J, leaving 14 bases between. The CDR3 nucleotides are TGTGCCAGCAGCCAGAGCCTCCGGGGCGACGAGCAGTACTTC. Amino acid sequence: CASSQSLRGDEQYF.

The rearrangement links TRBV10-2 to TRBJ2-2; 7 positions match TRBD1. Losses at the gene ends were 5 bases for V and 0 bases for J; bases not matched to a gene: 6. The germline gives CDR1 WSHSY, CDR2 SAAADI. This CDR3 has 16 amino acids. The CDR3 sequence: CASSQGVLTNTGELFF. The CDR3 coding sequence is TGCGCCAGCAGTCAGGGGGTACTTACGAACACCGGGGAGCTGTTTTTT.

The chain has TRBV5-1 and TRBJ2-1; D is uncertain. V dropped 0 bases and J dropped 0 bases, with 10 bases sitting between them. Germline lookup yields CDR1 SGHRS and CDR2 YFSETQ. This CDR3 has 16 amino acids. This CDR3 is CASSLAGQLSYNEQFF. CDR3 in DNA: TGCGCCAGCAGCTTGGCCGGCCAGCTCTCCTACAATGAGCAGTTCTTC. The full variable domain, rest sourced from reference TRBV5-1 and TRBJ2-1, is KAGVTQTPRYLIKTRGQQVTLSCSPISGHRSVSWYQQTPGQGLQFLFEYFSETQRNKGNFPGRFSGRQFSNSRSEMNVSTLELGDSALYLCASSLAGQLSYNEQFFGPGTRLTVL.

V is TRBV6-1 and J is TRBJ1-1; 8 nucleotides line up with TRBD1. CDR3 length: 16 residues. CDR1 is MNHNS and CDR2 is SASEGT in the germline V gene. J was trimmed by 3 bases and V by 4 bases; bases with no gene match: 10. The CDR3 protein is CASSGGPDRGYTEAFF. Here the CDR3 DNA reads TGTGCCAGCAGTGGGGGACCCGACAGGGGCTACACTGAAGCTTTCTTT.

The chain joins TRBV19 to TRBJ1-1, with D unclear. The CDR3 runs to 14 residues. Trimming removed 4 bases from V and 5 bases from J, with 14 bases in between. CDR1 is LNHDA and CDR2 is SQIVND in the germline V gene (reference sequence). In DNA, the CDR3 is TGTGCCAGTAGTAATTCTGTGGGAAGAACTGAAGCTTTCTTT. Translated: CASSNSVGRTEAFF.

The chain recombines TRBV13 with TRBJ2-7, with 7 bases identical to TRBD1. From germline, CDR1 is PRHDT and CDR2 FYEKMQ (reference sequence). The CDR3 consists of 14 residues. After removal of 2 bases from V and 6 bases from J, the junction contained 7 bases not matched to a gene. The CDR3 spells CASSLRQGASEQYF. The CDR3 DNA follows: TGTGCCAGCAGCTTAAGACAGGGCGCTAGCGAGCAGTACTTC. Drawing the rest from reference TRBV13 and TRBJ2-7, the complete variable domain is AAGVIQSPRHLIKEKRETATLKCYPIPRHDTVYWYQQGPGQDPQFLISFYEKMQSDKGSIPDRFSAQQFSDYHSELNMSSLELGDSALYFCASSLRQGASEQYFGPGTRLTVT.

The chain recombines TRBV7-3 with TRBJ1-4; D possibly corresponds to TRBD1 (5 bases). Germline values: CDR1 SGHTA, CDR2 FQGTGA. There are 15 residues in the CDR3. Trimming removed 2 bases from V and 3 bases from J, with 10 bases in between. CDR3 amino acids: CASSLQSGSNEKLFF. In DNA, the CDR3 is TGTGCCAGCAGCTTACAGTCAGGGTCTAATGAAAAACTGTTTTTT. Full variable domain (outside the CDR3, taken from reference TRBV7-3 and TRBJ1-4): GAGVSQTPSNKVTEKGKYVELRCDPISGHTALYWYRQSLGQGPEFLIYFQGTGAADDSGLPNDRFFAVRPEGSVSTLKIQRTERGDSAVYLCASSLQSGSNEKLFFGSGTQLSVL.

The rearrangement uses TRBV13 and TRBJ1-3; 10 positions match TRBD1. Germline CDR1 PRHDT, CDR2 FYEKMQ (reference sequence). This CDR3 has 18 residues. The J segment lost 0 bases and the V segment lost 0 bases, leaving 5 bases of the junction unmatched. The CDR3 is CASSLGGQGDLSGNTIYF. The DNA of the CDR3 is TGTGCCAGCAGCTTAGGCGGACAGGGGGATCTCTCTGGAAACACCATATATTTT.

This chain joins TRBV27 and TRBJ2-7; tentative D call: TRBD1 (5 bases). Deletions cut 4 bases from V and 2 bases from J, with 9 bases between. Per germline, CDR1 MNHEY and CDR2 SMNVEV (reference sequence). This CDR3 has 13 amino acids. The CDR3 loop reads CASSSTVPYEQYF. In DNA, the CDR3 is TGTGCCAGCAGTTCGACAGTGCCCTACGAGCAGTACTTC.

The sample holds one count of this clone. This sequence joins TRBV5-5 and TRBJ2-7; D is ambiguous. The CDR3 is 14 residues long. Trimming took 2 bases from V and 3 from J, leaving 12 bases between them. Germline lookup yields CDR1 SGHKS and CDR2 YYEKEE (reference sequence). The CDR3, as DNA: TGTGCCAGCAGCTTTACGGCCATCGACTACGAGCAGTACTTC. Translation gives CASSFTAIDYEQYF. Full variable domain (rest looked up from reference TRBV5-5 and TRBJ2-7): DAGVTQSPTHLIKTRGQQVTLRCSPISGHKSVSWYQQVLGQGPQFIFQYYEKEERGRGNFPDRFSARQFPNYSSELNVNALLLGDSALYLCASSFTAIDYEQYFGPGTRLTVT.

The chain links TRBV15 to TRBJ2-1, with unresolved D. CDR3 length: 13 residues. Looked up from germline, CDR1 is LNHNV and CDR2 is YYDKDF (reference sequence). Trimming removed 0 bases from V and 5 bases from J, with 5 bases in between. Written as DNA, the CDR3 is TGTGCCACCAGCAGAGATTGGGACAATGAGCAGTTCTTC. Translation gives CATSRDWDNEQFF.

The sample holds one count of this clone. The chain links TRBV7-9 to TRBJ2-7; 7 nucleotides align to TRBD1. Germline CDR1 and CDR2: SEHNR and FQNEAQ (reference sequence). J lost 6 bases, V lost 5 bases, and 4 bases had no gene match. CDR3 length equals 12 residues. Here the CDR3 DNA reads TGTGCCAGCAGCCCGGGACAGAGCGAGCAGTACTTC. This gives the protein CASSPGQSEQYF.

V and J are TRBV5-1 and TRBJ1-1; 8 bases are shared with TRBD1. V was clipped by 3 bases and J by 4 bases; unmatched bases: 8. CDR1 and CDR2 from the germline V gene are SGHRS and YFSETQ. CDR3 size: 15 residues. CDR3 protein: CASSSMTGEFTEAFF. The CDR3 DNA is TGCGCCAGCAGCTCAATGACAGGGGAATTCACTGAAGCTTTCTTT.

J is TRBJ2-1 and V is TRBV11-2; D gene unclear. CDR3 size: 16 residues. V gave up 0 bases and J gave up 0 bases, with 9 bases separating them. Germline-derived CDR1 and CDR2 are SGHAT and FQNNGV. The CDR3 coding sequence is TGTGCCAGCAGCTTAGAGGGCACGAGCTCCTACAATGAGCAGTTCTTC. Protein: CASSLEGTSSYNEQFF.

This chain links TRBV27 with TRBJ2-2, with D uncertain. CDR3 length: 12 amino acids. Germline values: CDR1 MNHEY, CDR2 SMNVEV (reference sequence). The CDR3 nucleotides are TGTGCTAGCCGGAGTGGGATCGGGGAGCTGTTTTTT. Amino acids: CASRSGIGELFF.

This chain joins TRBV25-1 and TRBJ2-1; 11 bases agree with TRBD1. Trimming removed 2 bases from V and 5 bases from J; junction bases left unmatched: 8. Germline CDR1 and CDR2: MGHDK and SYGVNS. The CDR3 sequence is 17 residues long. CDR3 in amino acids: CASSERWDRGGDNEQFF. The CDR3 nucleotides read TGTGCCAGCAGTGAACGTTGGGACAGGGGGGGAGACAATGAGCAGTTCTTC. The entire variable domain, with the rest obtained from reference TRBV25-1 and TRBJ2-1, is as follows: EADIYQTPRYLVIGTGKKITLECSQTMGHDKMYWYQQDPGMELHLIHYSYGVNSTEKGDLSSESTVSRIRTEHFPLTLESARPSHTSQYLCASSERWDRGGDNEQFFGPGTRLTVL.